These 29 T cell receptor beta chains were sequenced from one sample in a study of CD8 T cells in acute hepatitis C reinfection. Sequencing used immunoSEQ multiplex PCR; TCRdb keeps in-frame clones, though not all of them. The table lists about 38,000 clones, 80% to 90% of them singletons, with around 9.9% in the top ten. Indicated time point: naive CD8 control sorted from an acute-time-point sample. Sequences were obtained from naive CD8+ T cells from PBMCs. Every receptor here comes from a woman under 30 who spontaneously cleared hepatitis C infection.

The chain recombines TRBV11-2 with TRBJ2-7, with 7 bases matching TRBD2. V trimming: 4 bases; J trimming: 3 bases; junction bases outside the gene matches: 6. The CDR3 has 14 residues. Germline assignment: CDR1 SGHAT and CDR2 FQNNGV. Written as DNA, the CDR3 is TGTGCCAGCAGCTCACCGGGACTAAGCTACGAGCAGTACTTC. It encodes CASSSPGLSYEQYF.

This clone was found a few times. This rearrangement joins TRBV27 to TRBJ2-2, with D perhaps given as TRBD1 or TRBD2 (5 bases each). This CDR3 contains 14 residues. The V end was cut by 2 bases, the J end by 8 bases, with 12 bases between. From germline, CDR1 is MNHEY and CDR2 SMNVEV (reference sequence). The CDR3 DNA reads as TGTGCCAGCAGTTTAATGGGGACGTTTGGGGAGCTGTTTTTT. This encodes CASSLMGTFGELFF.

CDR3 loop: CASSDTAGGKEQYF. The CDR3 DNA sequence: TGTGCCAGCAGCGATACGGCGGGAGGAAAAGAGCAGTACTTC. This chain connects TRBV27 to TRBJ2-7, with TRBD2 matching over 8 bases. The CDR3 has 14 amino acids. After removal of 6 bases from V and 7 bases from J, the junction contained 11 bases not matched to a gene. From germline, CDR1 is MNHEY and CDR2 SMNVEV (reference sequence).

This clone was counted a single time. The rearrangement links TRBV9 to TRBJ2-3; D is possibly TRBD1 (6 bases). V shed 3 bases and J shed 11 bases, with 19 bases lying between them. Germline V gives CDR1 SGDLS, CDR2 YYNGEE. The length of the CDR3 is 14 residues. Here the CDR3 reads CASSAALGTFGQYF. DNA for the CDR3: TGTGCCAGCAGCGCCGCTTTGGGGACATTCGGGCAGTATTTT.

The J gene is TRBJ2-5, the V gene TRBV27; D could derive from TRBD1 or TRBD2 (6 bases each). Trimming removed 2 bases from V and 3 bases from J, with 10 bases in between. The CDR3 totals 14 residues. Germline values: CDR1 MNHEY, CDR2 SMNVEV (reference sequence). CDR3 DNA sequence: TGTGCCAGCAGTTTAAAGGGGGGAAAAGAGACCCAGTACTTC. It translates to CASSLKGGKETQYF.

The chain has TRBV6-1 and TRBJ2-2; tentatively, D is TRBD1 (5 bases). The CDR3 loop spans 14 amino acids. Trimming took off 10 bases at V and 0 bases at J, with 12 bases between the two ends. Looked up from germline, CDR1 is MNHNS and CDR2 is SASEGT. CDR3 region: CAIPDKPNTGELFF. In DNA form, the CDR3 reads TGTGCCATACCGGACAAACCGAACACCGGGGAGCTGTTTTTT.

The gene calls are TRBV7-9 and TRBJ1-1, with TRBD1 matching 9 bases. Per the germline V gene, CDR1 is SEHNR and CDR2 is FQNEAQ (reference sequence). J lost 2 bases, V lost 4 bases, and 8 bases had no gene match. This CDR3 has 16 amino acids. CDR3 nucleotide sequence: TGTGCCAGCAGCTCAACAATACAGGGGGCAAACACTGAAGCTTTCTTT. Encoded protein: CASSSTIQGANTEAFF.

In DNA, the CDR3 is TGCGCCAGCAGCCCGAGGACAGGAATGAACACTGAAGCTTTCTTT. Translated, it gives CASSPRTGMNTEAFF. V and J are TRBV4-1 and TRBJ1-1; 7 bases are shared with TRBD1. The CDR3 consists of 15 residues. Unmatched junction bases numbered 5, after V lost 4 bases and J lost 0 bases. CDR1 is MGHRA, CDR2 YSYEKL, per germline.

This clone appeared once. The chain uses TRBV9 and TRBJ2-7; 7 nucleotides line up with TRBD1. The V and J ends lost 2 bases and 2 bases, in that order; junction bases with no gene match: 4. From germline, CDR1 is SGDLS and CDR2 YYNGEE. CDR3 length: 14 amino acids. The CDR3 loop reads CASSVGDRTYEQYF. The CDR3 nucleotides read TGTGCCAGCAGCGTTGGGGACAGAACCTACGAGCAGTACTTC.

V and J are TRBV6-5 and TRBJ1-4; 8 bases match TRBD1. This CDR3 is 14 amino acids long. Per the germline V gene, CDR1 is MNHEY and CDR2 is SVGAGI. Trimming removed 9 bases from V and 7 bases from J; junction bases left unmatched: 10. The CDR3 is CASRLQGAIEKLFF. In DNA, the CDR3 is TGTGCCAGTCGCTTGCAGGGGGCTATTGAAAAACTGTTTTTT.

V usage is TRBV27 and J usage is TRBJ2-3; tentatively, D is TRBD2 (6 bases). Trimming left V 2 bases short and J 5 bases short, with 11 bases between. The germline V gene encodes CDR1 MNHEY and CDR2 SMNVEV (reference sequence). The CDR3 has 14 residues. Here the CDR3 DNA reads TGTGCCAGCAGTTTAAACGGAGCGGGAGATACGCAGTATTTT. As protein: CASSLNGAGDTQYF.

The rearrangement uses TRBV7-9 and TRBJ2-3, with TRBD2 matching 14 bases. The CDR3 is made up of 18 amino acids. J was trimmed by 3 bases and V by 6 bases; bases with no gene match: 11. Germline V gene sequence: CDR1 SEHNR, CDR2 FQNEAQ (reference sequence). DNA of the CDR3: TGTGCCAGCAGTACGACTAGCGGGAGGGCCAGAGGAACAGATACGCAGTATTTT. Protein sequence: CASSTTSGRARGTDTQYF.

The CDR3 nucleotides read TGTGCCAGCAGCGCCTGGGACAGCCTTTGGGATGAGCAGTTCTTC. Its protein is CASSAWDSLWDEQFF. The chain recombines TRBV9 with TRBJ2-1; 7 bases fit TRBD1. This CDR3 is 15 amino acids long. CDR1 and CDR2 from the germline V gene are SGDLS and YYNGEE. V was clipped by 3 bases and J by 8 bases; unmatched bases: 11.

This chain connects TRBV13 to TRBJ2-6; D not resolved. The V end lost 7 bases, the J end lost 4 bases, and 11 bases lay between the germline ends. Germline values: CDR1 PRHDT, CDR2 FYEKMQ (reference sequence). CDR3 length equals 14 residues. The CDR3 DNA sequence: TGTGCCAGCATAGACCTTTACGGGGCCAACGTCCTGACTTTC. This translates into CASIDLYGANVLTF.

The rearrangement uses TRBV7-7 and TRBJ2-3; tentatively, D is TRBD2 (6 bases). This CDR3 has 15 residues. Germline V gene sequence: CDR1 SSHAT, CDR2 FNYEAQ (reference sequence). Between the trimmed V and J ends, which lost 3 bases and 8 bases, there was a span of 18 bases. CDR3 in DNA: TGTGCCAGCAGCTTCGGGGTGGAGGGGAAAGGTACGCAGTATTTT. This codes for CASSFGVEGKGTQYF. Combining the CDR3 with reference TRBV7-7 and TRBJ2-3 gives the whole variable domain GAGVSQSPRYKVTKRGQDVTLRCDPISSHATLYWYQQALGQGPEFLTYFNYEAQPDKSGLPSDRFSAERPEGSISTLTIQRTEQRDSAMYRCASSFGVEGKGTQYFGPGTRLTVL.

V gene TRBV4-1 combines with J gene TRBJ1-1; 9 bases fit TRBD1. The ends lost 5 bases at V and 4 bases at J; junction bases unmatched: 5. The CDR3 length is 14 residues. CDR1 and CDR2 from the germline V gene are MGHRA and YSYEKL. The CDR3 is CASSLQGASTEAFF. CDR3 bases: TGCGCCAGCAGCTTACAGGGGGCTAGCACTGAAGCTTTCTTT.

V gene TRBV7-9 combines with J gene TRBJ2-2, with TRBD2 identical over 8 bases. The length of the CDR3 is 15 residues. Germline V gene data show CDR1 as SEHNR and CDR2 as FQNEAQ (reference sequence). V trimming: 8 bases; J trimming: 1 base; junction bases outside the gene matches: 6. This CDR3 is CASGGLVKNTGELFF. CDR3 sequence (DNA): TGTGCCAGCGGGGGACTAGTGAAGAACACCGGGGAGCTGTTTTTT.

The J gene is TRBJ2-1, the V gene TRBV11-2; maybe TRBD2 (6 bases). Germline CDR1 reads SGHAT; CDR2 reads FQNNGV. The CDR3 sequence is 12 residues long. The V end lost 4 bases, the J end lost 7 bases, and 8 bases lay between the germline ends. This chain's CDR3 is CASSSDYNEQFF. CDR3 nucleotides: TGTGCCAGCAGCTCGGACTATAATGAGCAGTTCTTC.

The chain uses TRBV27 and TRBJ2-7; no firm D call. The CDR3 sequence is 14 residues long. Trimming shortened V by 3 bases and J by 1 base, and 10 bases separated the two germline ends. The germline gives CDR1 MNHEY, CDR2 SMNVEV (reference sequence). The CDR3 DNA follows: TGTGCCAGCAGTTTCCTAGGCTCTTCCTACGAGCAGTACTTC. Translating it yields CASSFLGSSYEQYF.

The chain recombines TRBV4-1 with TRBJ1-2; D ambiguous. Per germline, CDR1 MGHRA and CDR2 YSYEKL. V lost 4 bases, J lost 8 bases, and 14 bases lay in between. The CDR3 contains 13 residues. The CDR3 loop is CASSPPAEHGYTF. The CDR3 DNA follows: TGCGCCAGCAGCCCCCCCGCGGAACACGGCTACACCTTC.

The chain uses TRBV5-1 and TRBJ1-1, with D possibly being TRBD1 (5 bases). CDR1 and CDR2 from the germline V gene are SGHRS and YFSETQ. The V end was cut by 5 bases, the J end by 1 base, with 12 bases between. CDR3 length equals 14 residues. The CDR3 sequence is CASRPSGGNTEAFF. In nucleotides, the CDR3 is TGCGCCAGCAGACCAAGCGGGGGGAACACTGAAGCTTTCTTT. The full variable domain, in which reference TRBV5-1 and TRBJ1-1 provide the parts outside the CDR3, is KAGVTQTPRYLIKTRGQQVTLSCSPISGHRSVSWYQQTPGQGLQFLFEYFSETQRNKGNFPGRFSGRQFSNSRSEMNVSTLELGDSALYLCASRPSGGNTEAFFGQGTRLTVV.

V is TRBV6-1 and J is TRBJ2-7, with D possibly being TRBD2 (5 bases). The CDR3 is 14 amino acids. The germline V and J ends were trimmed by 10 bases and 3 bases, with 19 bases remaining between them. The V gene's germline CDR1 is MNHNS and CDR2 SASEGT. The CDR3 bases are TGTGCCATAAGTGAGCGGTTTAAAGGCTACGAGCAGTACTTC. This gives the protein CAISERFKGYEQYF.

The CDR3 loop is CASSLVGYNEQFF. CDR3 DNA sequence: TGCGCCAGCAGCTTGGTTGGGTACAATGAGCAGTTCTTC. This sequence joins TRBV5-1 and TRBJ2-1; D ambiguous. The CDR3 is 13 residues long. V lost 0 bases to trimming and J lost 4 bases, with 5 bases between them. Germline-derived CDR1 and CDR2 are SGHRS and YFSETQ.

This clone was seen a single time. The V call is TRBV6-1, the J call TRBJ1-1; 10 nucleotides match TRBD1. The trim removed 6 bases at V and 5 bases at J, leaving 6 bases unmatched. Germline CDR1 MNHNS, CDR2 SASEGT. The length of the CDR3 is 14 residues. This CDR3 reads CASSRTGGGTEAFF. CDR3 in DNA: TGTGCCAGCAGCAGGACAGGGGGTGGGACTGAAGCTTTCTTT.

The rearrangement links TRBV13 to TRBJ2-1, with D perhaps matching TRBD1 (5 bases). With 2 bases removed from V and 6 bases from J, the gap between germline ends came to 14 bases. The germline V gene encodes CDR1 PRHDT and CDR2 FYEKMQ (reference sequence). This CDR3 spans 15 amino acids. The CDR3 nucleotides are TGTGCCAGCAGCTTATCCCCTGGACACATCAATGAGCAGTTCTTC. Translating it yields CASSLSPGHINEQFF.

This clone was observed once. The chain employs TRBV27 and TRBJ2-1; the match to TRBD2 covers 10 bases. CDR3 size: 18 residues. V dropped 7 bases and J dropped 4; count of bases not matched to a gene: 16. CDR1 is MNHEY, CDR2 SMNVEV, per germline (reference sequence). CDR3 protein: CASTSLLNWTSGYNEQFF. DNA for the CDR3: TGTGCCAGCACGTCCTTACTGAATTGGACTAGCGGTTACAATGAGCAGTTCTTC.

The chain has TRBV30 and TRBJ2-5; TRBD1 might be the D (5 bases). Trimming removed 4 bases at V and 3 bases at J, with 18 bases between. This CDR3 region has 15 residues. From germline, CDR1 is GTSNPN and CDR2 SVGIG (reference sequence). The CDR3 region has the DNA TGTGCCTGGAATCTCATCCCCCAGGGTGAAGAGACCCAGTACTTC. It codes for CAWNLIPQGEETQYF. Using reference TRBV30 and TRBJ2-5 for the parts outside the CDR3, the full variable domain is SQTIHQWPATLVQPVGSPLSLECTVEGTSNPNLYWYRQAAGRGLQLLFYSVGIGQISSEVPQNLSASRPQDRQFILSSKKLLLSDSGFYLCAWNLIPQGEETQYFGPGTRLLVL.

The CDR3 bases are TGTGCCAGCAGCTTGGAGGTTAGCTCCTACAATGAGCAGTTCTTC. Residues: CASSLEVSSYNEQFF. This chain links TRBV11-2 with TRBJ2-1; TRBD2 might be the D (5 bases). The CDR3 contains 15 residues. Deletions cut 3 bases from V and 0 bases from J, with 9 bases between. Germline V gives CDR1 SGHAT, CDR2 FQNNGV.

The rearrangement uses TRBV19 and TRBJ2-5; the match to TRBD2 covers 8 bases. V dropped 3 bases and J dropped 5; count of bases not matched to a gene: 11. The CDR3 length is 16 residues. Per the germline V gene, CDR1 is LNHDA and CDR2 is SQIVND (reference sequence). The CDR3 sequence: CASSIRLAGRGETQYF. The CDR3 coding sequence is TGTGCCAGTAGTATTCGGCTAGCGGGCCGAGGGGAGACCCAGTACTTC.